The 9 T cell receptor beta chains listed next were all sequenced from one sample in a study of blood T cells in healthy people across ages (dated by TCRdb to about 2015). The library was prepared using 5' RACE. Sequencing used an Illumina HiSeq 2500. A second PCR of roughly 6 to 11 cycles was run with a J-beta primer mix and a sample-barcoded 5' primer. TCRdb itself trimmed the public reads at Q25 with fastp, ran MiXCR and retained productive beta chains. Every distinct CDR3 protein forms one entry, paired with its most common genes and DNA. In this sample the table shows some 900,000 distinct CDR3 sequences, roughly 52% of which occur a single time. Of the sample, roughly an eighth falls within the top ten clones. Material: blood. The receptors were gathered from a man aged 25 to 45 in good health.

The chain links TRBV14 to TRBJ1-1, with 7 bases lining up with TRBD1. The CDR3 spans 13 residues. With 6 bases clipped from V and 7 bases from J, the junction kept 8 bases outside the gene matches. The germline CDR1 and CDR2 sequences are SGHDN and FVKESK. CDR3 residues: CASSDRDYGEAFF. CDR3 coding DNA: TGTGCCAGCAGTGACAGGGACTATGGTGAAGCTTTCTTT.

The CDR3 nucleotides are TGTGCCAGCGGCCCTAGAGACTCCTACGAGCAGTACTTC. It translates to CASGPRDSYEQYF. The chain links TRBV3-1 to TRBJ2-7; the D is unclear. Trimming took off 8 bases at V and 0 bases at J, with 11 bases between the two ends. The germline V gene has CDR1 LGHDT and CDR2 YNNKEL (reference sequence). This CDR3 is built from 13 residues.

This clonotype was counted between two and nine times. The chain recombines TRBV10-3 with TRBJ1-6, with 8 bases identical to TRBD1. V gave up 8 bases and J gave up 10 bases; unmatched junction bases: 16. The length of the CDR3 is 16 residues. Per the germline V gene, CDR1 is ENHRY and CDR2 is SYGVKD. CDR3 region: CAISDPVGQGISPLHF. CDR3 DNA sequence: TGTGCCATCTCGGACCCGGTTGGACAGGGTATCTCACCCCTCCACTTT.

Only a few counts were recorded for this clonotype. This chain links TRBV18 with TRBJ2-5; 8 bases are a match to TRBD2. The V and J ends lost 6 bases and 4 bases, in that order; junction bases with no gene match: 4. The CDR3 has 13 residues. Germline assignment: CDR1 KGHSH and CDR2 LQKENI. CDR3 coding DNA: TGTGCCAGCTCCCCTCGGGGGGGAGAGACCCAGTACTTC. Translated, it gives CASSPRGGETQYF. Drawing the rest from reference TRBV18 and TRBJ2-5, the complete variable domain is NAGVMQNPRHLVRRRGQEARLRCSPMKGHSHVYWYRQLPEEGLKFMVYLQKENIIDESGMPKERFSAEFPKEGPSILRIQQVVRGDSAAYFCASSPRGGETQYFGPGTRLLVL.

V gene TRBV4-3 combines with J gene TRBJ2-7; 7 bases agree with TRBD1. V dropped 4 bases and J dropped 5; count of bases not matched to a gene: 8. The CDR3 totals 14 residues. Germline V gives CDR1 LGHNA, CDR2 YSLEER. The CDR3 DNA reads TGCGCCAGCAGCCCCGACAGGGCGTCCGACGAGCAGTACTTC. Amino acid sequence: CASSPDRASDEQYF.

V is TRBV25-1 and J is TRBJ1-4; D remains unclear. The CDR3 is 15 amino acids. The V gene lost 1 base and the J gene lost 8 bases, with 14 bases spanning the gap. In germline, CDR1 is MGHDK, CDR2 SYGVNS. The CDR3 is CASSESGVGMEKLFF. The CDR3 nucleotides are TGTGCCAGCAGTGAATCTGGGGTGGGGATGGAAAAACTGTTTTTT.

This clonotype was picked up a small number of times. The rearrangement links TRBV7-2 to TRBJ2-1; D is unresolved. Germline V lookup: CDR1 SGHTA, CDR2 FQGNSA. The CDR3 has 15 residues. Trimming cost V 6 bases and J 8 bases, with 20 bases left between them. The CDR3 region has the DNA TGTGCCAGCAGGACCCTGGGTGGCTCCATTCATGAGCAGTTCTTC. Its translation is CASRTLGGSIHEQFF.

This clonotype was seen only a few times. V is TRBV5-1 and J is TRBJ2-1, with D perhaps TRBD1 or TRBD2 (5 bases each). Trimming cost V 5 bases and J 2 bases, with 17 bases left between them. The germline gives CDR1 SGHRS, CDR2 YFSETQ. The CDR3 is 16 amino acids. CDR3 bases: TGCGCCAGCAGTATAATAGTCGGGACGCCCTACAATGAGCAGTTCTTC. As protein: CASSIIVGTPYNEQFF.

This clonotype was seen many times. The J gene is TRBJ2-6, the V gene TRBV12-3 or TRBV12-4; D call uncertain. The CDR3 consists of 14 residues. Trimming pared 6 bases from V and 3 bases from J, leaving 9 bases between. The CDR3 spells CASSPLGGANVLTF. The CDR3 DNA follows: TGTGCCAGCAGCCCCCTGGGTGGGGCCAACGTCCTGACTTTC.